This TCR beta chain was profiled in a study of shared T cell receptors in the human thymus. The CDR3 extends over 13 amino acids. Trimming shortened V by 5 bases and J by 4 bases, and 8 bases separated the two germline ends. Germline V CDR1 and CDR2: SEHNR, FQNEAQ (reference sequence). Only in-frame clones appear in the TCRdb table, and some are missing; sequencing was by immunoSEQ multiplex PCR. Seen here are approximately 660,000 clones, approximately 90% observed once, and the top ten hold 0.0085% to 0.012%. This sample was shared with a second study, whose subject was human thymus T cells. This second study says: The people who donated were healthy Finnish babies having corrective surgery for congenital heart defects. It was from resections taken during corrective heart surgery that the thymus tissue came. Thymic as well as blood repertoires seemed to favor certain V and J genes unevenly. Thymic repertoires of unrelated individuals were reported in related research to overlap highly.

The sample comprised thymocytes. V gene TRBV7-9 combines with J gene TRBJ2-2; D perhaps matches TRBD1 (6 bases). This clonotype was obtained from a boy younger than two with a congenital heart defect. For the CDR3, the DNA is TGTGCCAGCAGCCAACAGGGCACCGGGGAGCTGTTTTTT. This gives the protein CASSQQGTGELFF.